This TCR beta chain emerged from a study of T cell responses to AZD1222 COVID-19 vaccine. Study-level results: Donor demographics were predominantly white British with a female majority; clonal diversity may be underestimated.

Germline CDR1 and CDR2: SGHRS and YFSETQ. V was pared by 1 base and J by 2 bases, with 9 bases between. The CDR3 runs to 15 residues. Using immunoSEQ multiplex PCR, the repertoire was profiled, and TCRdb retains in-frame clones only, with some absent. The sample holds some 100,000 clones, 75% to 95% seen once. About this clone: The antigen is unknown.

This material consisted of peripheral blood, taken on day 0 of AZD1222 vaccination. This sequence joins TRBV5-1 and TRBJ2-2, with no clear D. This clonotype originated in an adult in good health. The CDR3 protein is CASSLLLTNTGELFF. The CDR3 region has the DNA TGCGCCAGCAGCTTGTTACTAACTAACACCGGGGAGCTGTTTTTT.